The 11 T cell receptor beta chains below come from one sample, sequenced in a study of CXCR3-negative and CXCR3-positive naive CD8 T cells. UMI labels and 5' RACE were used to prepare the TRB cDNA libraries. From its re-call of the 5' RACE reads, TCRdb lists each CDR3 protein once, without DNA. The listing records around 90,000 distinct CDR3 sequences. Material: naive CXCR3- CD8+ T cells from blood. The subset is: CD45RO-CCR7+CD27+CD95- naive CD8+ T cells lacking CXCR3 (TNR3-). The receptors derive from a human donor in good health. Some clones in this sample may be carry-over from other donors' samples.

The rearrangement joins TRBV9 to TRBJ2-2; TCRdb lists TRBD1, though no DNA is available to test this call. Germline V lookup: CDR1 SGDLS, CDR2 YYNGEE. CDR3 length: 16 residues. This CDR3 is CASSPWGSRNTGELFF.

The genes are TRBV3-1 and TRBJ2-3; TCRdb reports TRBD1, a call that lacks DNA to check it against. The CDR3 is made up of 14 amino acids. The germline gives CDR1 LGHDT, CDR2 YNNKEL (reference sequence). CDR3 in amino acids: CASSQEQGFDTQYF.

CDR3 region: CASSYYRKQGFNEQFF. The J gene is TRBJ2-1, the V gene TRBV6-6; without DNA, the TCRdb call of TRBD1 cannot be checked. Germline-derived CDR1 and CDR2 are MNHNY and SVGAGI (reference sequence). The CDR3 extends over 16 amino acids.

The CDR3 sequence: CASGQRGAYNEQFF. The chain has TRBV19 and TRBJ2-1; TCRdb's D call, TRBD2, is unchecked because there is no DNA. The CDR3 is 14 residues long. Germline values: CDR1 LNHDA, CDR2 SQIVND (reference sequence).

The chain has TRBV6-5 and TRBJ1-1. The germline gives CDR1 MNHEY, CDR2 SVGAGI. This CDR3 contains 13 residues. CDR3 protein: CASSLSVNTEAFF.

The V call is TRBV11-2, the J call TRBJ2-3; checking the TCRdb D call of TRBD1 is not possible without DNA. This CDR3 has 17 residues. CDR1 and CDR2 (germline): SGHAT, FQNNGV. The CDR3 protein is CASSLERTGDSTDTQYF. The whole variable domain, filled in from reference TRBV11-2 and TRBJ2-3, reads EAGVAQSPRYKIIEKRQSVAFWCNPISGHATLYWYQQILGQGPKLLIQFQNNGVVDDSQLPKDRFSAERLKGVDSTLKIQPAKLEDSAVYLCASSLERTGDSTDTQYFGPGTRLTVL.

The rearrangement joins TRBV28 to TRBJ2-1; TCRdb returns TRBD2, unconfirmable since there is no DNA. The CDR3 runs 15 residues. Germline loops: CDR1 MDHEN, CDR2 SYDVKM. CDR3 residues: CASSLSTSGNNEQFF.

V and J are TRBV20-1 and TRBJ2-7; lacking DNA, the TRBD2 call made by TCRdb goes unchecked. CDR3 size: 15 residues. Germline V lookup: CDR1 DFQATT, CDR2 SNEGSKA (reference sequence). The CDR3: CSAHNWEGGHYEQYF.

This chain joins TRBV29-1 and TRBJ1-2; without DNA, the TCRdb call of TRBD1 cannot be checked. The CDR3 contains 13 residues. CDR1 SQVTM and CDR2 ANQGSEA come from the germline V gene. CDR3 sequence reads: CSVSLTENYGYTF.

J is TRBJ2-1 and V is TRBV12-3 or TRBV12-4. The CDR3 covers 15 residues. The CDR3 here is CASRSSVSSYNEQFF.

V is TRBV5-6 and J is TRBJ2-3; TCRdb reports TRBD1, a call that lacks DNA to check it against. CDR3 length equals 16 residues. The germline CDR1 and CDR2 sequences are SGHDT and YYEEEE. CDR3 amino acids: CASSRQTGWGTDTQYF.